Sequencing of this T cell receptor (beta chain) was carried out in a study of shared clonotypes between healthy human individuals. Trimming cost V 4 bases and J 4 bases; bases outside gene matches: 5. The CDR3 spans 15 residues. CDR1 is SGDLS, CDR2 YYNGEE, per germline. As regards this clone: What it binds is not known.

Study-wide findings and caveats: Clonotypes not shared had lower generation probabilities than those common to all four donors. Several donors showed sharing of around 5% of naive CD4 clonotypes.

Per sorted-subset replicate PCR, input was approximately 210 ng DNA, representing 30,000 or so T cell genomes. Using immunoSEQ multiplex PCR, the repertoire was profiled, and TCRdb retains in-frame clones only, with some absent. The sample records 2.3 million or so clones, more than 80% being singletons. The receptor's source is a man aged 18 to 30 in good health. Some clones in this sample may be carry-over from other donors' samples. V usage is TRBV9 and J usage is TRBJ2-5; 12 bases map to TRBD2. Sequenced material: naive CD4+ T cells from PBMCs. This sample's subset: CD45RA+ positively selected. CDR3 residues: CASSPGLAGGETQYF. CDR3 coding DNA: TGTGCCAGCAGCCCGGGACTAGCGGGTGGAGAGACCCAGTACTTC.